This is a list of T cell receptor beta chains from one sample in a study of shared clonotypes between healthy human individuals. The method was immunoSEQ multiplex PCR; TCRdb's version includes in-frame clones alone and lacks a portion of them. Of about 1.9 million clones in the sample, 85% to 95% were seen once. Sequenced sample: naive CD8+ T cells from PBMCs. The receptors originated from a man younger than 30 in good health. Some clones in this sample may be carry-over from other donors' samples. The CDR3 runs from the conserved cysteine through the conserved F or W. A D gene is named only where the DNA matches it firmly. Expanded clones are given a class, and other clones once, few, many or no size at all.

j_call,d_call,clone_size,v_call,cdr3_aa,cdr3_nt
TRBJ2-5,TRBD1,.,TRBV11-2,CASSFGTGTSKTQYF,TGTGCCAGCAGCTTTGGGACAGGGACCTCGAAGACCCAGTACTTC
TRBJ2-7,.,.,TRBV27,CASSSPHTGRYEQYF,TGTGCCAGCAGTTCCCCGCATACGGGACGCTACGAGCAGTACTTC
TRBJ2-6,.,.,TRBV7-9,CASSLRASPGANVLTF,TGTGCCAGCAGCTTAAGAGCCAGTCCTGGGGCCAACGTCCTGACTTTC
TRBJ2-1,TRBD1,.,TRBV9,CASSVARTGGAYNEQFF,TGTGCCAGCAGCGTAGCCCGGACAGGAGGAGCCTACAATGAGCAGTTCTTC
TRBJ2-2,TRBD1,.,TRBV11-2,CASSLVGTGVATGELFF,TGTGCCAGCAGCTTAGTGGGGACAGGGGTTGCCACCGGGGAGCTGTTTTTT
TRBJ2-3,.,.,TRBV6-5,CASSYPSTDTQYF,TGTGCCAGCAGTTACCCGAGCACAGATACGCAGTATTTT
TRBJ2-1,.,.,TRBV7-8,CASSFADKGGLHNEQFF,TGTGCCAGCAGCTTCGCGGACAAGGGTGGGCTTCACAATGAGCAGTTCTTC
TRBJ2-7,TRBD1,.,TRBV5-1,CASSLQGAYEQYF,TGCGCCAGCAGCTTACAGGGGGCATACGAGCAGTACTTC
TRBJ1-2,.,once,TRBV5-6,CASSTVIDLVYGYTF,TGTGCCAGCAGCACGGTGATCGACCTGGTCTATGGCTACACCTTC
TRBJ2-7,.,.,TRBV28,CASSFAPRATEQYF,TGTGCCAGCAGTTTCGCACCCAGGGCCACCGAGCAGTACTTC
TRBJ2-7,.,.,TRBV29-1,CSVEEGTPYEQYF,TGCAGCGTTGAGGAGGGGACCCCCTACGAGCAGTACTTC
TRBJ2-7,.,.,TRBV6-5,CASSPRVLYEQYF,TGTGCCAGCAGTCCAAGGGTTCTCTACGAGCAGTACTTC
TRBJ2-7,TRBD2,.,TRBV19,CASSIRLAGSYEQYF,TGTGCCAGTAGTATAAGGCTAGCGGGATCCTACGAGCAGTACTTC
TRBJ2-2,TRBD1,.,TRBV15,CATSSGRYDRGPNTGELFF,TGTGCCACCAGCAGCGGAAGGTATGACAGGGGCCCGAACACCGGGGAGCTGTTTTTT
TRBJ2-1,.,.,TRBV5-1,CASSLALRAFPYNEQFF,TGCGCCAGCAGCTTGGCCTTACGAGCCTTTCCCTACAATGAGCAGTTCTTC
TRBJ1-2,TRBD1,.,TRBV7-9,CASSSTKTGNGYTF,TGTGCCAGCAGTTCAACAAAGACAGGGAATGGCTACACCTTC
TRBJ2-1,TRBD2,.,TRBV27,CASAGGNSYNEQFF,TGTGCCAGCGCCGGGGGGAATTCCTACAATGAGCAGTTCTTC
TRBJ2-1,.,.,TRBV6-5,CASSYIPGNEQFF,TGTGCCAGCAGTTACATCCCGGGAAATGAGCAGTTCTTC
TRBJ2-7,.,.,TRBV6-5,CASSYSMGTSSYEQYF,TGTGCCAGCAGTTACAGTATGGGAACAAGCTCCTACGAGCAGTACTTC
TRBJ1-6,.,.,TRBV30,CAWSRSDSFTLHF,TGTGCCTGGAGTAGGTCAGACTCATTCACCCTCCACTTT
TRBJ1-1,.,few,TRBV28,CASTSYGVNMNTEAFF,TGTGCCAGCACTAGTTACGGAGTGAACATGAACACTGAAGCTTTCTTT
TRBJ2-4,TRBD1,.,TRBV11-2,CASSHVPGTGKNIQYF,TGTGCCAGCAGCCATGTCCCCGGGACAGGAAAAAACATTCAGTACTTC
TRBJ1-3,.,.,TRBV28,CASSTAQGFLSGNTIYF,TGTGCCAGCAGTACCGCTCAGGGCTTCCTCTCTGGAAACACCATATATTTT
TRBJ2-7,TRBD1,.,TRBV7-2,CASSLALGPGQPYEQYF,TGTGCCAGCAGCTTAGCGCTGGGGCCGGGACAGCCCTACGAGCAGTACTTC